One sample yielded the 8 T cell receptor beta chains listed below, sequenced in a study of T-cell memory formation after mild COVID-19. TCRdb re-analysed the 5' RACE reads in MiXCR, keeping a single row per CDR3 protein. The repertoire holds some 150,000 distinct CDR3 sequences, about 23% seen once, with approximately 25% in the top ten. Sequenced: PBMCs or a T cell subset sorted from them (not recorded which). These receptors came from an adult woman who had mild COVID-19 (a few samples of this study predate the infection). Cell type and time point are not known.

This clonotype was counted a few times. V and J are TRBV7-8 and TRBJ2-1, with TRBD2 as a possible D gene (7 bases). The V gene lost 6 bases and the J gene lost 0 bases, with 15 bases spanning the gap. CDR3 length equals 16 residues. Germline CDR1 and CDR2: SGHVS and FQNEAQ. CDR3 nucleotides: TGTGCCAGCAGTCCCCAGGGAGGGGGCTCCTACAATGAGCAGTTCTTC. This gives the protein CASSPQGGGSYNEQFF.

This clonotype was counted a single time. The CDR3 region is CASSLAVGNEQFF. CDR3 bases: TGCGCCAGCAGCTTGGCCGTCGGAAATGAGCAGTTCTTC. The chain combines TRBV5-1 with TRBJ2-1; D is undetermined. The V end was cut by 0 bases, the J end by 7 bases, with 8 bases between. The CDR3 runs to 13 residues. CDR1 and CDR2 (germline): SGHRS, YFSETQ.

CDR3 amino acids: CASSFTGGSYEQYF. CDR3 bases: TGTGCCAGCAGTTTCACGGGGGGCTCCTACGAGCAGTACTTC. The chain is built from TRBV12-3 or TRBV12-4 and TRBJ2-7, with 7 bases identical to TRBD2. The J segment lost 0 bases and the V segment lost 3 bases, leaving 2 bases of the junction unmatched. The CDR3 is 14 amino acids.

This clonotype has ten or more counts. The chain joins TRBV4-2 to TRBJ1-2, with 9 nucleotides matching TRBD1. Trimming removed 0 bases from V and 6 bases from J; junction bases left unmatched: 8. Germline V gene sequence: CDR1 LGHNA, CDR2 YNFKEQ. The CDR3 runs to 16 residues. The CDR3 spells CASSQDLQTGGHGYTF. DNA of the CDR3: TGTGCCAGCAGCCAAGATCTCCAGACAGGGGGACATGGCTACACCTTC.

This chain's CDR3 is CASSIVIAGTDTQYF. The DNA for the CDR3 is TGTGCCAGCAGTATTGTCATAGCGGGGACAGATACGCAGTATTTT. J is TRBJ2-3 and V is TRBV6-2 or TRBV6-3, with TRBD2 identical over 8 bases. Germline CDR1 is MNHEY and CDR2 is SVGEGT. CDR3 length: 15 amino acids. Trimming at V came to 5 bases and at J to 3 bases, leaving 7 bases not matched to a gene.

This clonotype was picked up a small number of times. CDR3 sequence reads: CAISEESGRTYNEQFF. In DNA form, the CDR3 reads TGTGCCATCAGTGAGGAATCGGGGAGGACCTACAATGAGCAGTTCTTC. This chain links TRBV10-3 with TRBJ2-1; the D gene is possibly TRBD2 (6 bases). The V end was cut by 2 bases, the J end by 2 bases, with 13 bases between. This CDR3 is built from 16 residues. Germline V gives CDR1 ENHRY, CDR2 SYGVKD.

CDR3 amino acids: CASSSTARVETQYF. For the CDR3, the DNA is TGTGCCAGCAGCTCTACCGCTAGGGTGGAGACCCAGTACTTC. The chain is built from TRBV9 and TRBJ2-5; no definite D call. Germline CDR1 is SGDLS and CDR2 is YYNGEE. The CDR3 contains 14 residues. Trimming removed 4 bases at V and 5 bases at J, with 15 bases between.

The chain combines TRBV24-1 with TRBJ2-5, with 8 bases lining up with TRBD1. The CDR3 covers 18 residues. J gave up 3 bases and V 1 base, and 12 bases lay outside the gene matches. Germline V gene lookup returns CDR1 KGHDR and CDR2 SFDVKD. CDR3 residues: CATSDFTRTGGSKETQYF. The DNA of the CDR3 is TGTGCCACCAGTGATTTCACGCGTACAGGGGGGAGTAAAGAGACCCAGTACTTC.